This TCR beta chain is drawn from a study of T-cell memory formation after mild COVID-19. Whole-study context: Clusters were largely donor specific. General observations from the study: Mostly located in CM and EM were contracting CD4+ clones, with contracting CD8+ clones located in EMRA.

TCRalpha and TCRbeta libraries used 5'RACE with constant-segment primers and UMIs. TCRdb ran MiXCR on the 5' RACE reads and lists one entry per CDR3 protein. In the table there are 300,000 to 350,000 distinct CDR3 sequences, just under 20% of which are singletons. With V trimmed by 0 bases and J by 5 bases, 3 bases remained unmatched. Looked up from germline, CDR1 is SGHRS and CDR2 is YFSETQ. The CDR3 is 14 residues long. On this clonotype itself: Its antigen is undetermined.

The origin of this receptor is a man younger than 30 who had mild COVID-19 (a few samples of this study predate the infection). Cell type and time point are not known. The V gene is TRBV5-1, the J gene TRBJ2-5; TRBD2 aligns across 8 bases. Input material: PBMCs or a T cell subset sorted from them (not recorded which). The CDR3 protein is CASSLVRGGETQYF. Here the CDR3 DNA reads TGCGCCAGCAGCTTGGTCCGGGGGGGCGAGACCCAGTACTTC.